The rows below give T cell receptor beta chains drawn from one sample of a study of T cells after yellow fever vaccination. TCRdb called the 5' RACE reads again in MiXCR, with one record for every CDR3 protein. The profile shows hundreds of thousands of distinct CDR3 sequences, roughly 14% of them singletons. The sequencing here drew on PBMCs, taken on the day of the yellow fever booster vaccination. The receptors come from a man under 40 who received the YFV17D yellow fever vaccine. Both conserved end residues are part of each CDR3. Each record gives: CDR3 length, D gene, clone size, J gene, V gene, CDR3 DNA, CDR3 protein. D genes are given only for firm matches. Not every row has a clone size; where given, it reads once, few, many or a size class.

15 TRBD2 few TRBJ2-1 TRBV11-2 TGTGCCAGCAGCAAGACTAGCGGAACATACAATGAGCAGTTCTTC CASSKTSGTYNEQFF
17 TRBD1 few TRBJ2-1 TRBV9 TGTGCCAGCAGCGTAGCCCTCCCAGGGACAGGGGCCGGTGAGCAGTTCTTC CASSVALPGTGAGEQFF
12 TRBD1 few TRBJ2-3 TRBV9 TGTGCCAGCAGCAAATTCCAGGGGGCGCAGTATTTT CASSKFQGAQYF
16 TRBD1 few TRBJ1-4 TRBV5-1 TGCGCCAGCAGCTCGGGACAGCCATCAACTAATGAAAAACTGTTTTTT CASSSGQPSTNEKLFF
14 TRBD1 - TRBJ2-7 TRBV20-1 TGCAGTGCTGGGGACAGGGGGCGGTCTCGCGAGCAGTACTTC CSAGDRGRSREQYF
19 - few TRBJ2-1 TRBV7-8 TGTGCCACCCTATCTTCGGCTAAAAGGTGGCGGGCCCCAGGGAACGAGCAGTTCTTC CATLSSAKRWRAPGNEQFF
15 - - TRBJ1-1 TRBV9 TGTGCCAGCAGCTTCGGGGCCGGGGATAACACTGAAGCTTTCTTT CASSFGAGDNTEAFF
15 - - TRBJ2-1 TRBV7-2 TGTGCCAGCAGCCTGCTTCCGCAGGGTGTGGATGAGCAGTTCTTC CASSLLPQGVDEQFF
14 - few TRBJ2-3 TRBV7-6 TGTGCCAGCAGCTGGGGCGGCCGTACAGATACGCAGTATTTT CASSWGGRTDTQYF
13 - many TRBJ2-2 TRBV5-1 TGCGCCAGCAGCCCCGACGGGGGTGGGGAGCTGTTTTTT CASSPDGGGELFF
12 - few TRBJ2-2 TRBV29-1 TGCAGCGTTGAAGTCGGACCGGGGAAGCTGTTTTTT CSVEVGPGKLFF
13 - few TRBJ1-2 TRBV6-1 TGTGCCGGCCGGGAGGGGACAACTGGAGGCTACACCTTC CAGREGTTGGYTF
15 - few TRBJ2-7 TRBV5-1 TGCGCCAGCAGCTACACTCGCCAGGGGGGTTACGAGCAGTACTTC CASSYTRQGGYEQYF
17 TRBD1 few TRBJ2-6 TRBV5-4 TGTGCCAGCAGCGGCGGGACAGGGGTCTCTGGGGCCAACGTCCTGACTTTC CASSGGTGVSGANVLTF
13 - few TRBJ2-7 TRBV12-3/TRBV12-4 TGTGCCAGCAGAAGCCCCCTCGCAGGCGAGCAGTACTTC CASRSPLAGEQYF
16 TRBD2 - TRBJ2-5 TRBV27 TGTGCCAGCTCTCCCGTGCATAGCGGGAGTGGCGAGACCCAGTACTTC CASSPVHSGSGETQYF
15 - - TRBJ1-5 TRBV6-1 TGTGCCAGCAGTCTTAACCGGGGGGGCAATCAGCCCCAGCATTTT CASSLNRGGNQPQHF
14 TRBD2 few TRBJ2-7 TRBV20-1 TGCAGTGCTTCCGCGGGGGTTAGCTCCTACGAGCAGTACTTC CSASAGVSSYEQYF
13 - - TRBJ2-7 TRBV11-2 TGTGCCAGCAGTAACCAAGGGGGATACGAGCAGTACTTC CASSNQGGYEQYF
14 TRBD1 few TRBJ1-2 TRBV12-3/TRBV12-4 TGTGCCAGCAGTTTGACAGGGGGCTTCGGGCGCTACACCTTC CASSLTGGFGRYTF
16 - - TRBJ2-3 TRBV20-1 TGCAGTGCTACGACATCCTCACAGGGTTTAGCAGATACGCAGTATTTT CSATTSSQGLADTQYF
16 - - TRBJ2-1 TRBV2 TGTGCCAGCAGTTCTCCCAGGGGCGACAGTTACAATGAGCAGTTCTTC CASSSPRGDSYNEQFF
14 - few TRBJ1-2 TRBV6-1 TGTGCCAGCAGTGAGGTGGGAGCTAACTATGGCTACACCTTC CASSEVGANYGYTF
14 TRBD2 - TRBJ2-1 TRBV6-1 TGTGCCAGCAGTCCTAGCGGGATGGACAATGAGCAGTTCTTC CASSPSGMDNEQFF
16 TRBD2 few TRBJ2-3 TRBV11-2 TGTGCCAGCAGCAAGGGACTAGCGGGAGCAACAGATACGCAGTATTTT CASSKGLAGATDTQYF
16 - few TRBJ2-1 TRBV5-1 TGCGCCAGCAGCTCGGCGGGACAGCTATCCTACAATGAGCAGTTCTTC CASSSAGQLSYNEQFF
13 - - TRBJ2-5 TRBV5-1 TGCGCCAGCAGTTTATGGCCTCGAGAGACCCAGTACTTC CASSLWPRETQYF
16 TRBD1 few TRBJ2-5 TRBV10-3 TGTGCCATCAGTGGTATAGGGACAGGAGGCCAAGAGACCCAGTACTTC CAISGIGTGGQETQYF
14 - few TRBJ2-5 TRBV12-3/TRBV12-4 TGTGCCAGCAGACTGGGGGGAGGCGGCGAGACCCAGTACTTC CASRLGGGGETQYF
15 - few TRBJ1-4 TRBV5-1 TGCGCCAGCAAGCAGGACCCTGCAACTAATGAAAAACTGTTTTTT CASKQDPATNEKLFF
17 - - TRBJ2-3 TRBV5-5 TGTGCCAGCAGCTTGCCCCCGGGGCGGGGAAGCACAGATACGCAGTATTTT CASSLPPGRGSTDTQYF
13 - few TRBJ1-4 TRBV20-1 TGCAGTGCTATTTTCCGGGCTAATGAAAAACTGTTTTTT CSAIFRANEKLFF
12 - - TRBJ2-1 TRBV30 TGTGCCTGGTTAACAGGGTACAATGAGCAGTTCTTC CAWLTGYNEQFF
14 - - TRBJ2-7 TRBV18 TGTGCCAGCTCACCACAACTAGGACTTAACGAGCAGTACTTC CASSPQLGLNEQYF
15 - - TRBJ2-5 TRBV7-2 TGTGCCAGCAGCTTAACTCTAGCAGTTCAAGAGACCCAGTACTTC CASSLTLAVQETQYF
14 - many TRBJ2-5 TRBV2 TGTGCCAGCAGTGAACCCGGAGGTGGAGAGACCCAGTACTTC CASSEPGGGETQYF
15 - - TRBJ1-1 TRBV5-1 TGCGCCAGCAGCCCGGGACCCGCGGTGAACACTGAAGCTTTCTTT CASSPGPAVNTEAFF
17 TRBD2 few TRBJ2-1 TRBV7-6 TGTGCCAGCAGCTTTCATATGCGGGAGGGTCTCCACAATGAGCAGTTCTTC CASSFHMREGLHNEQFF
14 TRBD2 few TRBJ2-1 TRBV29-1 TGCAGCGTGGGGACTAGCGGCTCCTACAATGAGCAGTTCTTC CSVGTSGSYNEQFF
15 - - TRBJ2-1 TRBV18 TGTGCCAGCTCATCTCCGGGACGGCACTACAATGAGCAGTTCTTC CASSSPGRHYNEQFF